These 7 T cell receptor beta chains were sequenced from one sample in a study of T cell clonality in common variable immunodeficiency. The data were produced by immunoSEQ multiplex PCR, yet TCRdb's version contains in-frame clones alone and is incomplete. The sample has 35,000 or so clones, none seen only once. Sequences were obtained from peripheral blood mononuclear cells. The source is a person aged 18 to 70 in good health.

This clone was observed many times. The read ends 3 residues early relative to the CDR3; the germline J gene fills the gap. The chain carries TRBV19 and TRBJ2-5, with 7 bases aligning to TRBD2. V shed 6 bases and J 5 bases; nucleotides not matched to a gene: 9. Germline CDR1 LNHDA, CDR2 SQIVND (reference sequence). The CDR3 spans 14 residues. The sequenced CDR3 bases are TGTGCCAGTAGCTCCCATGCGGGAGAGGAGACC. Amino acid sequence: CASSSHAGEET. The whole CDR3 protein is CASSSHAGEETQYF.

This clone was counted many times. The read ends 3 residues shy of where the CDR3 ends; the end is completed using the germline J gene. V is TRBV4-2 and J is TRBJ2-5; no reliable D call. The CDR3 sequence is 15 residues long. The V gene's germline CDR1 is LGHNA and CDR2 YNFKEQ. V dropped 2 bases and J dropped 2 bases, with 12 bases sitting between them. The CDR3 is CASSQIASPQETQYF. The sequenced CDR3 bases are TGTGCCAGCAGCCAAATCGCGTCTCCGCAAGAGACC.

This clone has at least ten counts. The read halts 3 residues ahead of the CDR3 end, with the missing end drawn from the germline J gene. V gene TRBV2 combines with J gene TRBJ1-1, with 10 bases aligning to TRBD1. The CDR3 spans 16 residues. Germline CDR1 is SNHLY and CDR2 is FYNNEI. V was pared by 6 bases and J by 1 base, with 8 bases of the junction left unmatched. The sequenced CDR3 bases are TGTGCCAGCAGAGAAAGACAGGGGGCCGGGAACACTGAA. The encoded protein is CASRERQGAGNTE. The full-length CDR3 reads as CASRERQGAGNTEAFF.

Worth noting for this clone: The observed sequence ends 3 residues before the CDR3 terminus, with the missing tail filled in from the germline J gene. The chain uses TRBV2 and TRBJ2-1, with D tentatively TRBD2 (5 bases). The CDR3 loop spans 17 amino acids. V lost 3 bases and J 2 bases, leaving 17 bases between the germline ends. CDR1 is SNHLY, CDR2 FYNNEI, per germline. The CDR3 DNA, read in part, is TGTGCCAGCAGTGACGGCGGGCTTGACTCGACCTACAATGAG. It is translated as CASSDGGLDSTYNE. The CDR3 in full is CASSDGGLDSTYNEQFF.

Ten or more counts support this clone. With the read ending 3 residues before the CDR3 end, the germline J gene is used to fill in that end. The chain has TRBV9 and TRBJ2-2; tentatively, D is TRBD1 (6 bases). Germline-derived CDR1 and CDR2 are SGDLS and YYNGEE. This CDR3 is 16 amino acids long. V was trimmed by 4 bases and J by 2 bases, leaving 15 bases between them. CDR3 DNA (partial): TGTGCCAGCAGCCCCCCTTCACAGGGTAACACCGGGGAG. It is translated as CASSPPSQGNTGE. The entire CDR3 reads CASSPPSQGNTGELFF.

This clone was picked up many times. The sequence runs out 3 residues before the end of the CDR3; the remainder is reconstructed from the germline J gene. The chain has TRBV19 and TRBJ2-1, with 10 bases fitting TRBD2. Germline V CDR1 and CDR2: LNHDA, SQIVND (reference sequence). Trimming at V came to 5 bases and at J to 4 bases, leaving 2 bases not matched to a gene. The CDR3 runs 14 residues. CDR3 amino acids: CASSGTSAYNEQFF. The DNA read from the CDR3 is TGTGCCAGTAGTGGGACTAGCGCTTACAATGAG.

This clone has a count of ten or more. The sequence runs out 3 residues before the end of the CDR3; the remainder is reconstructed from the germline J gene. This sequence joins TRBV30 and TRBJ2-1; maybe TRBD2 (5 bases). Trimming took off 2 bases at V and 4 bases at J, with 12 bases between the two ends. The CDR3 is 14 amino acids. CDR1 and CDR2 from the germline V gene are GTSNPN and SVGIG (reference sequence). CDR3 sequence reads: CAWSFSGPYNEQFF. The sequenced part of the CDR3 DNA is TGTGCCTGGAGTTTCAGCGGCCCATACAATGAG.